A single sample is the source of the 12 T cell receptor beta chains below, sequenced in a study of blood T cell repertoires in COVID-19. TCRdb's table, derived via immunoSEQ multiplex PCR, lists solely in-frame clones and lacks some. This repertoire shows some 150,000 clones, approximately 80% found once; its top ten account for around 2.1%. What was sequenced was peripheral blood. The receptors come from a man in his 70s with acute or convalescent COVID-19.

The chain is built from TRBV4-2 and TRBJ2-2; 9 bases align to TRBD1. V gave up 5 bases and J gave up 0 bases; unmatched junction bases: 16. Germline V gene lookup returns CDR1 LGHNA and CDR2 YNFKEQ. The CDR3 is 20 amino acids. CDR3 nucleotides: TGTGCCAGCAGCGCCAGACAGGGGGGATTAGCGGACGCGAACACCGGGGAGCTGTTTTTT. As protein: CASSARQGGLADANTGELFF.

The V gene is TRBV5-1, the J gene TRBJ2-3; 7 nucleotides agree with TRBD2. CDR3 length: 15 amino acids. Germline V lookup: CDR1 SGHRS, CDR2 YFSETQ. V was pared by 0 bases and J by 7 bases, with 8 bases of the junction left unmatched. CDR3 sequence: CASSLVRGGSYTQYF. CDR3 in DNA: TGCGCCAGCAGCTTGGTAAGGGGAGGGAGCTATACGCAGTATTTT. The full variable domain, with the rest looked up from reference TRBV5-1 and TRBJ2-3, is KAGVTQTPRYLIKTRGQQVTLSCSPISGHRSVSWYQQTPGQGLQFLFEYFSETQRNKGNFPGRFSGRQFSNSRSEMNVSTLELGDSALYLCASSLVRGGSYTQYFGPGTRLTVL.

The rearrangement links TRBV19 to TRBJ2-7, with D possibly TRBD1 on 6 matching bases. Per the germline V gene, CDR1 is LNHDA and CDR2 is SQIVND (reference sequence). V was pared by 1 base and J by 7 bases, with 14 bases between. The CDR3 extends over 14 amino acids. The CDR3 here is CASSIVSTQGEQYF. CDR3 coding DNA: TGTGCCAGTAGTATAGTTTCAACACAGGGAGAGCAGTACTTC.

This sequence joins TRBV7-3 and TRBJ2-1; 10 positions match TRBD2. The CDR3 runs to 15 residues. J gave up 9 bases and V 4 bases, and 9 bases lay outside the gene matches. Germline-derived CDR1 and CDR2 are SGHTA and FQGTGA. The CDR3 coding sequence is TGTGCCAGCAGCTCGGGACTAGCGTTAGTGACTGAGCAGTTCTTC. It translates to CASSSGLALVTEQFF.

This clone came up once. The V call is TRBV5-1, the J call TRBJ2-4, with TRBD1 identical over 10 bases. The CDR3 length is 15 residues. V was clipped by 3 bases and J by 8 bases; unmatched bases: 8. CDR1 and CDR2 (germline): SGHRS, YFSETQ. CDR3 amino acids: CASSWTGGDGDIQYF. Written as DNA, the CDR3 is TGCGCCAGCAGCTGGACAGGGGGAGATGGGGACATTCAGTACTTC.

This sequence joins TRBV19 and TRBJ1-1; D uncertain. Trimming shortened V by 6 bases and J by 0 bases, and 8 bases separated the two germline ends. The CDR3 extends over 13 amino acids. Germline V gene sequence: CDR1 LNHDA, CDR2 SQIVND (reference sequence). CDR3 loop: CASSATLNTEAFF. Here the CDR3 DNA reads TGTGCCAGTAGCGCTACCTTGAACACTGAAGCTTTCTTT.

The chain employs TRBV5-1 and TRBJ1-5; TRBD1 might be the D (6 bases). The germline V gene encodes CDR1 SGHRS and CDR2 YFSETQ. The CDR3 totals 16 residues. V was pared by 7 bases and J by 0 bases, with 17 bases between. The DNA of the CDR3 is TGCGCCAGCGGAGACCGGGACACCTATAGCAATCAGCCCCAGCATTTT. This encodes CASGDRDTYSNQPQHF.

CDR3: CATSRGRDGNSPLHF. CDR3 coding DNA: TGTGCCACCAGCAGAGGGAGGGACGGAAATTCACCCCTCCACTTT. The V call is TRBV15, the J call TRBJ1-6; a weak D match, TRBD1 (5 bases). Trimming stripped 1 base from V and 7 bases from J, with 11 bases between. The CDR3 is 15 amino acids. Germline V gene sequence: CDR1 LNHNV, CDR2 YYDKDF (reference sequence).

This sequence joins TRBV28 and TRBJ2-7, with D possibly being TRBD1 (6 bases). The germline V gene encodes CDR1 MDHEN and CDR2 SYDVKM. The CDR3 runs 15 residues. With 6 bases removed from V and 1 base from J, the gap between germline ends came to 16 bases. The CDR3 nucleotides are TGTGCCAGCAGCCCCTCGGCAGGGGAGTCCTACGAGCAGTACTTC. This sequence encodes CASSPSAGESYEQYF.

The rearrangement uses TRBV21-1 and TRBJ2-3; the DNA was not used to check the table's D call, TRBD1. TRBV21-1 is an annotated pseudogene. The CDR3 is made up of 14 amino acids. CDR3 nucleotides: TGTGCCAACTTCTTAGACAGGACCGGGTATACGCAGTATTTT. This sequence encodes CANFLDRTGYTQYF.

The DNA for the CDR3 is TGTGCCAGCAGTTACTCGTGGACTTTGAACACTGAAGCTTTCTTT. Amino acids: CASSYSWTLNTEAFF. This sequence joins TRBV6-5 and TRBJ1-1; no clear D gene. Trimming cost V 0 bases and J 0 bases, with 8 bases left between them. The CDR3 consists of 15 residues. The V gene's germline CDR1 is MNHEY and CDR2 SVGAGI.

This sequence joins TRBV19 and TRBJ2-1; 8 nucleotides match TRBD2. Losses at the gene ends were 10 bases for V and 8 bases for J; bases not matched to a gene: 10. The CDR3 extends over 13 amino acids. The V gene's germline CDR1 is LNHDA and CDR2 SQIVND (reference sequence). The CDR3 here is CATGAGARYEQFF. The CDR3 nucleotides read TGTGCCACGGGAGCGGGGGCAAGATATGAGCAGTTCTTC.